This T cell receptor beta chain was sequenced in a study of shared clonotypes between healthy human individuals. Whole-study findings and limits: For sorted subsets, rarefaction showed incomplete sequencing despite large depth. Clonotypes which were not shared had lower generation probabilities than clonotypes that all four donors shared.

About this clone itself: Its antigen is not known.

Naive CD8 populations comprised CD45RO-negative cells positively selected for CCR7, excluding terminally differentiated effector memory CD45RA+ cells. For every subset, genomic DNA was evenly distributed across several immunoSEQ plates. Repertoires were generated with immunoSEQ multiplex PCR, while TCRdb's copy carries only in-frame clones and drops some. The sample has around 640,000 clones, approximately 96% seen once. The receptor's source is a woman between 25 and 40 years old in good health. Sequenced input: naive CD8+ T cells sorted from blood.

In DNA form, the CDR3 reads TGTGCCACCCTAAAGGAGAGGACCCCGAACACCGGGGAGCTGTTTTTT. This encodes CATLKERTPNTGELFF. The chain joins TRBV7-9 to TRBJ2-2; D gene uncertain. The ends were cut back, 10 bases at V and 0 bases at J, with 18 bases in the middle. CDR3 size: 16 residues. CDR1 and CDR2 from the germline V gene are SEHNR and FQNEAQ (reference sequence).